This record concerns one T cell receptor beta chain sequence. Participants in the exposed group had met a COVID-19 case in the 2 weeks before joining the study. As processed by the authors: Amplification of reference gene primers provided the estimated nucleated cell counts. The method was immunoSEQ multiplex PCR; TCRdb's version includes in-frame clones alone and lacks a portion of them. V, J and clone size are taken as reported in that table, and D and trimming were inferred from the DNA itself. The data show 120,000 to 150,000 clones, roughly 84% seen once. This specimen belongs to a study of blood T cell repertoires in COVID-19. Study-wide background: T cells, B-cell-depleted T cells, or PBMCs provided the cDNA or gDNA that served as material.

This CDR3 has 12 amino acids. Trimming stripped 6 bases from V and 3 bases from J, with 8 bases between. Germline CDR1 SEHNR, CDR2 FQNEAQ (reference sequence). This receptor was identified in a woman aged 50 to 60 who had been exposed to COVID-19. Sequencing was carried out using PBMCs or T cells enriched from blood (not recorded which). The V call is TRBV7-9, the J call TRBJ1-2; TRBD1 might be the D (6 bases). CDR3 in amino acids: CASRRTDYGYTF. CDR3 sequence (DNA): TGTGCCAGCAGGCGGACAGACTATGGCTACACCTTC.